This T cell receptor beta chain came from a study of blood T cell repertoires in COVID-19 (dated by TCRdb to about 2020). Turning to the overall study: The collaborator samples originated in the United States, Italy and Spain and spanned the acute and convalescent phases of COVID-19. The material from the prospective study consisted of cDNA or gDNA derived from T cells, B-cell-depleted T cells, or PBMCs. Deeply sampled blood TCRbeta repertoires from subjects exposed to, actively infected with, or recovered from COVID-19 were included in the dataset. The repertoires were released in a freely available public database meant as a resource for research on the immune response to SARS-CoV-2. The samples were drawn from two sources: the first 160 participants of the ongoing ImmuneRACE study, and over 1,000 subjects contributed by 6 global collaborators. Sample metadata almost always included a de-identified subject ID, COVID-19 status, age in years and sex. Where HLA class I and class II types were available, the types were taken from metadata supplied by the sample provider, not from assay-based typing.

TCRbeta CDR3 regions were amplified from genomic DNA using the immunoSEQ Assay, a bias-controlled multiplex PCR. In the source study's methods: The number of nucleated cells in each sample was estimated by amplification of reference gene primers within the assay. Sequence reads were collapsed and filtered to measure the absolute abundance of every unique TCRbeta CDR3 rearrangement. For each sample, productive Simpson clonality was calculated as the square root of Simpson's diversity index across productive rearrangements. TCRdb holds this immuneACCESS table with in-frame rearrangements only. Some clones are missing; in checked studies, unresolved V genes explain under half, and the rest has no known cause. V, J and clone size reflect that table, while D and trimming were determined from the DNA. The sample profile shows 200,000 to 300,000 clones; 85% to 90% of them were found once. The ten largest account for around 4% of the sample.

From cysteine to phenylalanine, the CDR3 is 14 amino acids long. Only CDR3 DNA remains: 42 bases, in frame from the first base. Paper-wide results and their limitations: The quantity of clinical and demographic metadata differed by source and by participant and was supplied without curation.

Participants in the prospective study were enrolled through a virtual design, were aged roughly 18 to 90 years, and lived in approximately 25 United States geographic areas. Cohort assignment in the prospective study relied on participant-reported clinical history from a screening survey and a study questionnaire. Recovered participants in ImmuneRACE Cohort 3 were defined as having two consecutive negative NP/OP PCR tests, clearance from a healthcare professional, or resolution of symptoms. Each participant in the prospective study had whole blood, serum and a nasopharyngeal or oropharyngeal swab collected by mobile phlebotomists. Over a roughly 2-month period, participants in the prospective study had the option of providing additional blood draws and questionnaires. Before DNA extraction, blood samples from the prospective study were shipped at room temperature or frozen. Of note for this clone: Its antigen target is currently unknown. Per-base qualities were not stored, and no clone one base away is much larger.

The specimen sequenced was PBMCs or T cells enriched from blood (not recorded which). The V gene is TRBV21-1 and the J gene is TRBJ2-7; the D call in the table, TRBD2, was not verified against the DNA. TRBV21-1 is shown as a pseudogene. The clonotype was recovered from a woman aged 25 to 39 who had recovered from COVID-19. In nucleotides, the sequence is TGTGCCAGCACGCTAAAGGAGGCAGATCCCAAGCAGTACTTC. Its translation reads: CASTLKEADPKQYF.